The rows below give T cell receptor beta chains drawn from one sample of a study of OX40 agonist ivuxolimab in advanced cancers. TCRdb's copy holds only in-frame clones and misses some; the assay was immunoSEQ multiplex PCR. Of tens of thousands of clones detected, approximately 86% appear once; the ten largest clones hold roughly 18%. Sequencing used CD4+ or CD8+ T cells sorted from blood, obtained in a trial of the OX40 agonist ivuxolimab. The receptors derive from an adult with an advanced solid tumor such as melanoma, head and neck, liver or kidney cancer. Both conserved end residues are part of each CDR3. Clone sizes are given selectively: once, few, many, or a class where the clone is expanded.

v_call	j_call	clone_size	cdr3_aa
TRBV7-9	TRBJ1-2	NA	CASSLAINEGGRDGYTF
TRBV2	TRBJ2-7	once	CASSDGIYATRLARTYEQYF
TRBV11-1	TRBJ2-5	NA	CASSFHQRGEETQYF
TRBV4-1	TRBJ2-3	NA	CASSQDRGPGDTQYF
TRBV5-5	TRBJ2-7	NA	CASSSPTPASEQYF
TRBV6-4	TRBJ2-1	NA	CASSGADNNEQFF
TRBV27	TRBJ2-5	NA	CASSRDRWGQETQYF
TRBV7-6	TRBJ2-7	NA	CASSFEPAGGFYEQYF
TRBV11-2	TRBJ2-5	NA	CASSLVVAGQETQYF
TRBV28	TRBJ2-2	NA	CASRERAGGSGELFF
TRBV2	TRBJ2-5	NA	CASSDGGLVGETQYF
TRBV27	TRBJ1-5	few	CASSWTNNQPQHF
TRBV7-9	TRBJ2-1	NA	CASKQGGSYNEQFF
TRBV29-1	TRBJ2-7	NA	CSVAFPLLAGPYEQYF
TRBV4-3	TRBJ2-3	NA	CASSQAPADTQYF
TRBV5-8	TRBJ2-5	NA	CASSSGQSLYQETQYF
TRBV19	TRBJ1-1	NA	CASSIDPLGTEAFF
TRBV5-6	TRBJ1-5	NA	CASSFSGGNQPQHF
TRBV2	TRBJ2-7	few	CASLLTYEQYF
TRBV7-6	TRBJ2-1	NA	CASSPGLVGRHEQFF
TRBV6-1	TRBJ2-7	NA	CASSRPGLALYEQYF
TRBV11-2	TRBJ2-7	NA	CASSSFRAPSEQYF
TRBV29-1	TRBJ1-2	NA	CSVEDPGSRGHLYGYTF
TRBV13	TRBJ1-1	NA	CASSLRGLGEAFF
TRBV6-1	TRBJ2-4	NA	CASSVTGGAAKNIQYF
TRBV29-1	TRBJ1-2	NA	CSVKEDRGGYGYTF
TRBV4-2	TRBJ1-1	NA	CASSQESSANTEAFF
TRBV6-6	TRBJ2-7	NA	CASSYEASYEQYF
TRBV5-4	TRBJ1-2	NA	CASSPLIPTRSNYGYTF
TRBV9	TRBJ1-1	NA	CASSETGSTEAFF
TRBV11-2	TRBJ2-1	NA	CASSLGGLAGMNEQFF
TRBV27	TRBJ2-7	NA	CASSFRGSSYEQYF
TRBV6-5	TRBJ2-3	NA	CASSSYGRLGDTQYF
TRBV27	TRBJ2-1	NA	CASSLFPGSGNEQFF
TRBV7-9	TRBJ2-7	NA	CASSLVTGFPWDYEQYF
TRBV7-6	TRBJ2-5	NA	CASKGVQETQYF
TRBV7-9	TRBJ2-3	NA	CASSSKLAGGPDTQYF
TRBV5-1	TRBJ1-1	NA	CASTTAQGEAFF
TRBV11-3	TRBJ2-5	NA	CASSPQQTLQETQYF
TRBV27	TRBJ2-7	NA	CASSLSSGAPYEQYF